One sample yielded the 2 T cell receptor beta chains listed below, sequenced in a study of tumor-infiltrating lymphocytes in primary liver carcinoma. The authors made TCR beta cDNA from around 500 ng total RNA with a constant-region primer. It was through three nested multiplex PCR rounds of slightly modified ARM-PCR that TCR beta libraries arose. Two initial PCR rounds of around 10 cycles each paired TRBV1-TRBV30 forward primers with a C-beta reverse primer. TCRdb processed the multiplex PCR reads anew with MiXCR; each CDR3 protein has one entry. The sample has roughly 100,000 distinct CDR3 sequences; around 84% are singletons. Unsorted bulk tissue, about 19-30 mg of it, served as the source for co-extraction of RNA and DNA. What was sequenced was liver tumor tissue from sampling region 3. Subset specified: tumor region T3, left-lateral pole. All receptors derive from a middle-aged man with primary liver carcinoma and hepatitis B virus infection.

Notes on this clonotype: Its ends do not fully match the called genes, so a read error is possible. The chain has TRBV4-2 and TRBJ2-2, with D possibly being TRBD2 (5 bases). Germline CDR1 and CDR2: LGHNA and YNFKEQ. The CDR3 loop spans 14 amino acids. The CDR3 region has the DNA TGTGGCAGCAGCCCGGAACGTTCCACCGGGGAGCTATTTTTT. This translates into CGSSPERSTGELFF.

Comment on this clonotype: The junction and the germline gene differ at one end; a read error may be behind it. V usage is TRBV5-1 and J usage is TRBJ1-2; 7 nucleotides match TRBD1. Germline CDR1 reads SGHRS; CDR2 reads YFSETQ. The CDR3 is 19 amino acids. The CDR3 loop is CATSSPSTGTGEGNYGYTF. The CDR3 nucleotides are TGCGCCACCAGCAGCCCCTCGACAGGGACGGGTGAAGGGAACTATGGCTACACCTTC.